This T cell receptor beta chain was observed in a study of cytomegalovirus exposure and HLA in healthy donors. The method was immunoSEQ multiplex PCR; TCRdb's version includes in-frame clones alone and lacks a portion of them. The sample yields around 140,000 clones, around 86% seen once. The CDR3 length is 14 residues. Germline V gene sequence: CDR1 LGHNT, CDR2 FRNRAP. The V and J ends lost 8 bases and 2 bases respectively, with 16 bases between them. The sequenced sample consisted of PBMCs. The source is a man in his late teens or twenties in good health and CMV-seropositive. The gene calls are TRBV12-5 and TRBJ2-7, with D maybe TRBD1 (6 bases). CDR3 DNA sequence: TGTGCTAGTTGCCGACAGGATTCACCCTACGAGCAGTACTTC. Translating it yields CASCRQDSPYEQYF.